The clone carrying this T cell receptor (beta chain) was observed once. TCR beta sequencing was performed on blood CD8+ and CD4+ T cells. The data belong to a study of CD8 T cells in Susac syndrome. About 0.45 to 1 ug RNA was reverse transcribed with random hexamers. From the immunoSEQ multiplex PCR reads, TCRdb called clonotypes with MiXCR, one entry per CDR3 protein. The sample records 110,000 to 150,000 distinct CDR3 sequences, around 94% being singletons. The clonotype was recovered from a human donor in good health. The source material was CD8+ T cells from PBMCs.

The CDR3 bases are TGCGCCAGCAGCTTGCACCCAACGGTGGGCACTGAAGCTTTCTTT. Translating gives CASSLHPTVGTEAFF. This chain links TRBV4-1 with TRBJ1-1; D not resolved. Germline CDR1 MGHRA, CDR2 YSYEKL. This CDR3 comprises 15 residues. Trimming left V 5 bases short and J 4 bases short, with 17 bases between.